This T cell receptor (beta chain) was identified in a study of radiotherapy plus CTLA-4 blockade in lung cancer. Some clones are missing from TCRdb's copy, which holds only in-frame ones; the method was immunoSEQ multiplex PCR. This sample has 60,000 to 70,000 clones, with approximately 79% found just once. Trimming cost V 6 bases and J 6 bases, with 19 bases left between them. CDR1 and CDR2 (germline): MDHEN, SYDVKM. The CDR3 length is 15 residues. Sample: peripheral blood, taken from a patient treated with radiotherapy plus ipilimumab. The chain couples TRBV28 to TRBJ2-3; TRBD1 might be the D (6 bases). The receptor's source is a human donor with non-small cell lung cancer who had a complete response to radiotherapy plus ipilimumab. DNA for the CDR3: TGTGCCAGCAGGATCACAGGGACGGCGGCGGATACGCAGTATTTT. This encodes CASRITGTAADTQYF.